The next 3 T cell receptor beta chains were all read from a single sample in a study of monozygotic twins with inflammatory bowel disease. TCRdb re-analyzed the 5' RACE reads; it lists each CDR3 protein once, without DNA. This sample contains about 160,000 distinct CDR3 sequences. The material sequenced was blood. All receptors derive from a human donor with ulcerative colitis or Crohn's disease, or a healthy co-twin of an affected twin (not recorded which).

This rearrangement joins TRBV20-1 to TRBJ2-7; TCRdb calls TRBD2, which cannot be checked without DNA. In germline, CDR1 is DFQATT, CDR2 SNEGSKA (reference sequence). CDR3 length: 11 amino acids. The chain's CDR3 is CSAPLGVEQYF.

This chain connects TRBV20-1 to TRBJ2-3; the D call of TRBD1 rests on TCRdb alone, since no DNA is present to check it. The CDR3 has 13 residues. Germline loops: CDR1 DFQATT, CDR2 SNEGSKA (reference sequence). CDR3 protein: CSARRTGRDTQYF.

The chain employs TRBV2 and TRBJ1-3. From germline, CDR1 is SNHLY and CDR2 FYNNEI. The CDR3 has 15 residues. The CDR3 reads CASRVLDISGNTIYF.